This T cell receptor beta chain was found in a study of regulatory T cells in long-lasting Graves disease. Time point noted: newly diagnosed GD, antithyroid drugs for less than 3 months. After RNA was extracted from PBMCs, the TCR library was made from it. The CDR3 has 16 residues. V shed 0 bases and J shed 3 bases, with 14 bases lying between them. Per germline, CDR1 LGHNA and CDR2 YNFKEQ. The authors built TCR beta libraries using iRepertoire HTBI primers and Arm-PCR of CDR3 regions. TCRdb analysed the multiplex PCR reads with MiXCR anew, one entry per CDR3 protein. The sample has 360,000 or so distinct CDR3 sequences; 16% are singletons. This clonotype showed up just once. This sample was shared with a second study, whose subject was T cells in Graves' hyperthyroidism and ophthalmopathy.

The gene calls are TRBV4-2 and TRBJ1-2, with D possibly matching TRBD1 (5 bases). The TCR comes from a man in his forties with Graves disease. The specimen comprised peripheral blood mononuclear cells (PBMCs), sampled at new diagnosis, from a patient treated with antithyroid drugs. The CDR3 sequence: CASSQEEGRGYYGYTF. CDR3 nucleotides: TGTGCCAGCAGCCAAGAGGAGGGGCGCGGGTACTATGGCTACACCTTC.